This entry is about one TCR beta chain. This sample is drawn from a study of blood T cell repertoires in COVID-19. Looking at the study overall: From the United States, Italy and Spain came samples of acute and convalescent COVID-19. Nucleic acid was either cDNA or gDNA, and it came from T cells, B-cell-depleted T cells, or PBMCs.

The germline V gene encodes CDR1 MNHNY and CDR2 SVGAGI (reference sequence). The CDR3 sequence is 15 residues long. The ends were cut back, 4 bases at V and 4 bases at J, with 13 bases in the middle. Clones were sequenced by immunoSEQ multiplex PCR, and TCRdb holds only the in-frame ones, with some missing. The top ten hold 2.5% to 3% of the sample, which has roughly 240,000 clones, 87% seen once. The rearrangement uses TRBV6-6 and TRBJ2-2; a weak D match, TRBD1 (5 bases). Sequencing input: PBMCs or T cells enriched from blood (not recorded which). This receptor was taken from a woman in her twenties or thirties with acute COVID-19. Written as DNA, the CDR3 is TGTGCCAGCAGTTCTGACAGATCGGGCACCGGGGAGCTGTTTTTT. Its translation is CASSSDRSGTGELFF.